This T cell receptor beta chain came from a study of OX40 agonist ivuxolimab in advanced cancers. Whole-study results and caveats: Fewer expanded clones were found on average in CD4+ than in CD8+ T cells. The investigators did not determine what antigen specificity the expanded peripheral T cells had.

Patients who had autoimmune disease history or got systemic immunosuppression were left out. Sampling of blood occurred at baseline, cycle 4 day 1, and cycle 7 day 1. The V end lost 5 bases, the J end lost 2 bases, and 15 bases lay between the germline ends. This CDR3 region has 15 residues. The V gene's germline CDR1 is SGHVS and CDR2 FQNEAQ. Some clones are missing from TCRdb's copy, which holds only in-frame ones; the method was immunoSEQ multiplex PCR. The sample shows just over 95,000 clones, about 90% of them seen only once. To note about this clone: The antigen is not known.

This TCR came from an adult with an advanced solid tumor such as melanoma, head and neck, liver or kidney cancer. The sample consisted of CD4+ or CD8+ T cells sorted from blood, taken in a trial of the OX40 agonist ivuxolimab. The chain employs TRBV7-8 and TRBJ1-2; no clear D. CDR3 region: CASSHPLYPNYGYTF. The CDR3 DNA follows: TGTGCCAGCAGCCACCCGCTCTACCCAAACTATGGCTACACCTTC.